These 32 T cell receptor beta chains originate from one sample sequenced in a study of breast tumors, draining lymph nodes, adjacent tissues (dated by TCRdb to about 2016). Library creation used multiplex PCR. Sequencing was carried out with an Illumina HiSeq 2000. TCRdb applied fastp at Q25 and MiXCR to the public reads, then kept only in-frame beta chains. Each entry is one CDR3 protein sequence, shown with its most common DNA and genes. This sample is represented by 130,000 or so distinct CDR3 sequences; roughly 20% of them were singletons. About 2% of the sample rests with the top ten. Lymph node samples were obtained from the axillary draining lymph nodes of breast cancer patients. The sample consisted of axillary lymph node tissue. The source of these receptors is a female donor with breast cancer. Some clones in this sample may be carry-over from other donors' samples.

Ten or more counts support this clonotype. The CDR3 DNA follows: TGTGCCAGCAGCTTAAGGGGGGGCACAGATACGCAGTATTTT. This gives the protein CASSLRGGTDTQYF. The J gene is TRBJ2-3, the V gene TRBV12-3 or TRBV12-4; D is possibly TRBD1 or TRBD2 (6 bases each). The length of the CDR3 is 14 residues. The V end lost 6 bases, the J end lost 1 base, and 11 bases lay between the germline ends.

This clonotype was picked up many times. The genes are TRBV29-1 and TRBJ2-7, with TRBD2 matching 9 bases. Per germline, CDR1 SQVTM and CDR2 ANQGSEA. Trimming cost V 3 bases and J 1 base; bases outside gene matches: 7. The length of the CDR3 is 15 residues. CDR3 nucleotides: TGCAGCGTTGAGTCCCTAGCGGGACCGTCCTACGAGCAGTACTTC. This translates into CSVESLAGPSYEQYF.

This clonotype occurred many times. CDR3 in amino acids: CASSLEQETQYF. CDR3 nucleotides: TGCGCCAGCAGCTTGGAACAAGAGACCCAGTACTTC. This chain connects TRBV5-1 to TRBJ2-5; no definite D call. Germline V gene lookup returns CDR1 SGHRS and CDR2 YFSETQ. The CDR3 is made up of 12 amino acids. The V end lost 0 bases, the J end lost 2 bases, and 2 bases lay between the germline ends. The full variable domain, with the rest looked up from reference TRBV5-1 and TRBJ2-5, is KAGVTQTPRYLIKTRGQQVTLSCSPISGHRSVSWYQQTPGQGLQFLFEYFSETQRNKGNFPGRFSGRQFSNSRSEMNVSTLELGDSALYLCASSLEQETQYFGPGTRLLVL.

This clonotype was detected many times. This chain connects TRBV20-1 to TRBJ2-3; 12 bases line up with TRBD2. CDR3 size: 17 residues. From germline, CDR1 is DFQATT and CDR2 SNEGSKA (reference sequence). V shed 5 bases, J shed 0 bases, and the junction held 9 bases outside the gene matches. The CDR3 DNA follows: TGCAGTGCTTTAGAGGGGACTAGCGGGCTTAGCACAGATACGCAGTATTTT. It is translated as CSALEGTSGLSTDTQYF.

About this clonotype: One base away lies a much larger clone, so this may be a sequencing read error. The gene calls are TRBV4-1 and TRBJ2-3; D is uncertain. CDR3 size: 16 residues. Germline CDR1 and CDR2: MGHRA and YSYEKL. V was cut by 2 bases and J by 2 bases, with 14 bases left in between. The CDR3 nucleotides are TGCGCCAGCAGCCAACAGAGGCAGAACCCCACAGATACGCAGTATTTT. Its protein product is CASSQQRQNPTDTQYF.

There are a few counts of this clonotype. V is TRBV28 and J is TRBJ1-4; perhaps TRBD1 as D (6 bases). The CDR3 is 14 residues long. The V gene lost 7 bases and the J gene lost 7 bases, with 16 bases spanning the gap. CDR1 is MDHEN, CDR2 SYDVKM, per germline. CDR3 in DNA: TGTGCCAGCACCGAGGGGGGTGTAACTGAAAAACTGTTTTTT. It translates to CASTEGGVTEKLFF.

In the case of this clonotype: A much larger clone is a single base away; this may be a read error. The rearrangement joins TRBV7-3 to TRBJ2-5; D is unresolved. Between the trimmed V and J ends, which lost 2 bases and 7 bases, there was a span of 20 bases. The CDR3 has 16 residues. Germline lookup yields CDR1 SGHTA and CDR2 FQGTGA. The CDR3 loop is CASSLPPFRSLRTQYF. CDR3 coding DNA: TGTGCCAGCAGCTTACCGCCTTTTCGGTCCTTGAGGACCCAGTACTTC.

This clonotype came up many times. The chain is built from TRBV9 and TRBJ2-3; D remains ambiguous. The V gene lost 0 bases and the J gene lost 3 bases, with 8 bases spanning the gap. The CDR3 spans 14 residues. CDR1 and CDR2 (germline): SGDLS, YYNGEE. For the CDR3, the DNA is TGTGCCAGCAGCGTAGCCTGGGGTACAGATACGCAGTATTTT. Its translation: CASSVAWGTDTQYF.

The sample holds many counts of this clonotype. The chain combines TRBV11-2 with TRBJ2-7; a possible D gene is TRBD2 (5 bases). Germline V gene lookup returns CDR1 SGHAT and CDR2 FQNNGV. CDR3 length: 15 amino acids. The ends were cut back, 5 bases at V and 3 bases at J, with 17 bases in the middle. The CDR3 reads CASSTRVGFSYEQYF. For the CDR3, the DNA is TGTGCCAGCAGCACTAGGGTAGGGTTCAGCTACGAGCAGTACTTC.

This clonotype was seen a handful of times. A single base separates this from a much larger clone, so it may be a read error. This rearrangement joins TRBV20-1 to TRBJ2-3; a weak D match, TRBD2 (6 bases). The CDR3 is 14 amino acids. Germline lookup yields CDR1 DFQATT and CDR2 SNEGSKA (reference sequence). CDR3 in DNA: TGCAGTGCTAGAGAAGTGCGGGGCGCAGATACGCGGTATTTT. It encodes CSAREVRGADTRYF.

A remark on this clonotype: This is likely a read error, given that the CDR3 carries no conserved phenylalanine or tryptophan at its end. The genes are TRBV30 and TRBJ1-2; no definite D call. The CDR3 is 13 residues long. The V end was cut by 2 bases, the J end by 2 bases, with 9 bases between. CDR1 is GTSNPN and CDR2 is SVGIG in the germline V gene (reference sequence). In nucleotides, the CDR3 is TGTGCCTGGAGTCCTGACGGAAACTATGGCTACACCTTA. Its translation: CAWSPDGNYGYTL.

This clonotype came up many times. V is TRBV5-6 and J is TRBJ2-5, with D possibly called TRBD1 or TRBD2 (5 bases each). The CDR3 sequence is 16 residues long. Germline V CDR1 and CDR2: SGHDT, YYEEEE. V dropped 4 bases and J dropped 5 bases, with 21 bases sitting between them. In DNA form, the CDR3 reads TGTGCCAGCAGCCCCCCGGGGCCTACCGCCGGGGAGACCCAGTACTTC. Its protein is CASSPPGPTAGETQYF.

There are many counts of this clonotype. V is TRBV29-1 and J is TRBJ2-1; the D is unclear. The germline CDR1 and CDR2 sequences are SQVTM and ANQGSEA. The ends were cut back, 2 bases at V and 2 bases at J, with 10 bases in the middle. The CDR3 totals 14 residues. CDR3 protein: CSVELGITYNEQFF. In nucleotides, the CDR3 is TGCAGCGTTGAATTGGGTATCACCTACAATGAGCAGTTCTTC.

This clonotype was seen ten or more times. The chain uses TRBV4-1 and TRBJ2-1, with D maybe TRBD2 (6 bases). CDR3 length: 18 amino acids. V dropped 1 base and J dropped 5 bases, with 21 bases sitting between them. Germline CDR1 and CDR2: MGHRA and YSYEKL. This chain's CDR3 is CASSQGIWARRAHNEQFF. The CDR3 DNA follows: TGCGCCAGCAGCCAAGGGATTTGGGCTAGGAGGGCACACAATGAGCAGTTCTTC.

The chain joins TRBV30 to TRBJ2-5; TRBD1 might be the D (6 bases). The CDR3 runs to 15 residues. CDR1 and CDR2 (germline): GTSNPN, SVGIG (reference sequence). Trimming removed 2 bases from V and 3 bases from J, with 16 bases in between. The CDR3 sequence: CAWSSGATPKETQYF. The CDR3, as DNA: TGTGCCTGGAGTTCAGGGGCAACCCCGAAAGAGACCCAGTACTTC.

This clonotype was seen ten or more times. The CDR3 here is CASTQEGYEQYF. DNA for the CDR3: TGTGCCAGCACCCAGGAGGGTTACGAGCAGTACTTC. The chain uses TRBV2 and TRBJ2-7, with TRBD2 as a possible D gene (6 bases). Germline V lookup: CDR1 SNHLY, CDR2 FYNNEI. CDR3 length equals 12 residues. V lost 7 bases, J lost 4 bases, and 11 bases lay in between.

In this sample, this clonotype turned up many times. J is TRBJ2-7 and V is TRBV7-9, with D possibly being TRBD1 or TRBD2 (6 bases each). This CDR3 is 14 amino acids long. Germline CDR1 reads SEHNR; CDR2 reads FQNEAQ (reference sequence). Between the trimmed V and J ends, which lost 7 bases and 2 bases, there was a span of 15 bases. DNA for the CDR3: TGTGCCAGCACCCTGGGGGGCCGCCCCTACGAGCAGTACTTC. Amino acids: CASTLGGRPYEQYF.

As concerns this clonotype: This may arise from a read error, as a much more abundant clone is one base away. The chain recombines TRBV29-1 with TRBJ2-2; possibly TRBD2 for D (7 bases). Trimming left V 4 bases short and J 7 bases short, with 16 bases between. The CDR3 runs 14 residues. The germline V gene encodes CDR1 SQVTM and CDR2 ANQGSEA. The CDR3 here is CSVVGGGSIGELFF. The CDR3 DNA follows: TGCAGCGTTGTCGGGGGCGGGAGCATCGGGGAGCTGTTTTTT.

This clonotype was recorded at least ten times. DNA of the CDR3: TGTGCCAGCAGCTCCATCGAGGCAGATACGCAGTATTTT. Protein sequence: CASSSIEADTQYF. This chain uses TRBV7-9 with TRBJ2-3, with D unresolved. CDR1 and CDR2 from the germline V gene are SEHNR and FQNEAQ (reference sequence). This CDR3 contains 13 residues. V dropped 4 bases and J dropped 4 bases, with 9 bases sitting between them.

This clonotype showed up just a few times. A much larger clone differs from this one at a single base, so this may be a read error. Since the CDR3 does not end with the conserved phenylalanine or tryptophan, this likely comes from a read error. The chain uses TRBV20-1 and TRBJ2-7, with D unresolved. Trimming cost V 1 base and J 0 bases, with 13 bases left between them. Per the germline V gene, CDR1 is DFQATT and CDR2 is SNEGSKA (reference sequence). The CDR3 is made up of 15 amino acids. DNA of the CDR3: TGCAGTGCTAGAGCCCGGATCCTAAGCTCCTACGAGCAGTACCTC. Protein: CSARARILSSYEQYL.

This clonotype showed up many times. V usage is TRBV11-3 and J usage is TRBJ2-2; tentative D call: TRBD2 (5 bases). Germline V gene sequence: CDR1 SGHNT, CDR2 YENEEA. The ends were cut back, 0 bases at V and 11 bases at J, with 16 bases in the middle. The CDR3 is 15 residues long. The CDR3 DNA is TGTGCCAGCAGCTTAGATCAGAGCGACTACGGAGAGCTGTTTTTT. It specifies CASSLDQSDYGELFF. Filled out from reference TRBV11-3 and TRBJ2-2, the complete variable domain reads EAGVVQSPRYKIIEKKQPVAFWCNPISGHNTLYWYLQNLGQGPELLIRYENEEAVDDSQLPKDRFSAERLKGVDSTLKIQPAELGDSAVYLCASSLDQSDYGELFFGEGSRLTVL.

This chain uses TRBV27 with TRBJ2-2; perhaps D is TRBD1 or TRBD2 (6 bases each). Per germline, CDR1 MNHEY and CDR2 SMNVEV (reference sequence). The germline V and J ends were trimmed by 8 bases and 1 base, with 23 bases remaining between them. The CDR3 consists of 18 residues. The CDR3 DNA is TGTGCCAGCGCAGTTAGGGGGGTGGGGGTCATGAACACCGGGGAGCTGTTTTTT. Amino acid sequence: CASAVRGVGVMNTGELFF.

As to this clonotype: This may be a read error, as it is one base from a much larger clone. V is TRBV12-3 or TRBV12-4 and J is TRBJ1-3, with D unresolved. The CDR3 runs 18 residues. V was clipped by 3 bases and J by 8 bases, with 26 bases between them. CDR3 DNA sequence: TGTGCCAGCAGTTTTAGGTTTAGCCTCACGGAAGTAGGAGACACCATATATTTT. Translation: CASSFRFSLTEVGDTIYF.

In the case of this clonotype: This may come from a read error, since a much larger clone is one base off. CDR3 sequence reads: CASSQGETGGEQYF. The CDR3 DNA follows: TGTGCCAGCAGCCAAGGGGAGACAGGGGGCGAGCAGTACTTC. V and J are TRBV3-1 and TRBJ2-7; 9 nucleotides line up with TRBD1. Trimming took 1 base from V and 6 from J; bases not matched to a gene: 4. CDR3 length: 14 amino acids. Germline assignment: CDR1 LGHDT and CDR2 YNNKEL (reference sequence).

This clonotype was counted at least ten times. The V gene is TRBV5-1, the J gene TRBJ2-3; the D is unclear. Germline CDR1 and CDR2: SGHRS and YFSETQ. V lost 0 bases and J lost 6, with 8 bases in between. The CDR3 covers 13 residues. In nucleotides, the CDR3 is TGCGCCAGCAGCTTGGCTGCTATCGATACGCAGTATTTT. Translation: CASSLAAIDTQYF. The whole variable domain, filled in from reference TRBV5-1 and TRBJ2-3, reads KAGVTQTPRYLIKTRGQQVTLSCSPISGHRSVSWYQQTPGQGLQFLFEYFSETQRNKGNFPGRFSGRQFSNSRSEMNVSTLELGDSALYLCASSLAAIDTQYFGPGTRLTVL.

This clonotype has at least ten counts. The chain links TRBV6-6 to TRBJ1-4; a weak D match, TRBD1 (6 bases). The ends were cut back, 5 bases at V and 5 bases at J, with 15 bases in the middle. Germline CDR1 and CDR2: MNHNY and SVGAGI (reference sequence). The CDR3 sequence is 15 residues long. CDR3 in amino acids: CASSRWGGANEKLFF. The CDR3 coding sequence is TGTGCCAGCAGTCGCTGGGGGGGGGCAAATGAAAAACTGTTTTTT.

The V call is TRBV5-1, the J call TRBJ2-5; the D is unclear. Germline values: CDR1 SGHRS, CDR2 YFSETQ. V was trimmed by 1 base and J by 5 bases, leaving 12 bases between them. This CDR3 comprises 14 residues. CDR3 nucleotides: TGCGCCAGCAGCTTGACCCGGGCTACGGAGACCCAGTACTTC. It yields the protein CASSLTRATETQYF.

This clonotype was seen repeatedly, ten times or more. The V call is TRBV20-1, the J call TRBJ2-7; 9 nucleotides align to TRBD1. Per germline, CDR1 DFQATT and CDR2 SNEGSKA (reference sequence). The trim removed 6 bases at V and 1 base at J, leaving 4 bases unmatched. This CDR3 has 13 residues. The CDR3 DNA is TGCAGTGCCACGGGACAGGGATCCTACGAGCAGTACTTC. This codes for CSATGQGSYEQYF.

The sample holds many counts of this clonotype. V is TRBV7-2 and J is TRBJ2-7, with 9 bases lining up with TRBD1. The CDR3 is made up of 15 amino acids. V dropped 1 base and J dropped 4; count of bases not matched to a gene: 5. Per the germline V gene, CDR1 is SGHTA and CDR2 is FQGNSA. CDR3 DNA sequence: TGTGCCAGCAGCTTAGAAGGACAGGGGAGGTACGAGCAGTACTTC. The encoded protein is CASSLEGQGRYEQYF.

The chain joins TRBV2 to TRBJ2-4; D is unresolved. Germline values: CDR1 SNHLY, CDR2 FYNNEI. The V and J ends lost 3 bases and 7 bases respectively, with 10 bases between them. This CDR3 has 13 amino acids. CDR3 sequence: CASSESSVNIQYF. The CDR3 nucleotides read TGTGCCAGCAGTGAGAGTTCTGTTAACATTCAGTACTTC.

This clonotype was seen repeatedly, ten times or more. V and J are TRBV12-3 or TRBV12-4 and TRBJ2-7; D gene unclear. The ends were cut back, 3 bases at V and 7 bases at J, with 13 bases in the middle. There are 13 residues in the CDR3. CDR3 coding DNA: TGTGCCAGCAGTTTGGGTATCAGCCAGGAGCAGTACTTC. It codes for CASSLGISQEQYF.

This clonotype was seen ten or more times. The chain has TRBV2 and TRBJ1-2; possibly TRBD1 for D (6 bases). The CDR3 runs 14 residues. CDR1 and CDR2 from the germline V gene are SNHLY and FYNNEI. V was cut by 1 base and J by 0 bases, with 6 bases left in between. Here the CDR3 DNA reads TGTGCCAGCAGTGAAGGGGGGCCTAACTATGGCTACACCTTC. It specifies CASSEGGPNYGYTF.